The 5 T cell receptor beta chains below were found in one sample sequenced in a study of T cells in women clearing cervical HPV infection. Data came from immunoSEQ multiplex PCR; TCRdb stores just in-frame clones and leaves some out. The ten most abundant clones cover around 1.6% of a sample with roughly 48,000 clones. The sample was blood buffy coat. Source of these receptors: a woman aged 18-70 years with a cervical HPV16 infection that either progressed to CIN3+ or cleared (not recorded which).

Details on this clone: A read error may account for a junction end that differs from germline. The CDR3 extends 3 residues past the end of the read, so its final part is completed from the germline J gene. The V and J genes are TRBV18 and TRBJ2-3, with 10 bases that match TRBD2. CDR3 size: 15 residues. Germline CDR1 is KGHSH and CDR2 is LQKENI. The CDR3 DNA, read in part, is TGTGCCGGCTCACCATTAGCGGGGGGTAAAGATACG. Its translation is CAGSPLAGGKDT. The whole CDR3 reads CAGSPLAGGKDTQYF.

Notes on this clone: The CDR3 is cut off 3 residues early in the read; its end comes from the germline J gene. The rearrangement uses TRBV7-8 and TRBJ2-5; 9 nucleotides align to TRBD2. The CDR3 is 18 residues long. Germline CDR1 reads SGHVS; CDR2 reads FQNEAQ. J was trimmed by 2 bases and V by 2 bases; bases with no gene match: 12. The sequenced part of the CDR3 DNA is TGTGCCAGCAGCTTACTAGTAGCGGGGGACTCACGACAAGAGACC. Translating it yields CASSLLVAGDSRQET. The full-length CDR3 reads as CASSLLVAGDSRQETQYF.

The DNA read from the CDR3 is TGTGCCAGCAGCCAACGGACAGGGGGCCTCACCGGGGAG. Translation gives CASSQRTGGLTGE. The whole CDR3 is CASSQRTGGLTGELFF. This chain uses TRBV14 with TRBJ2-2; 11 bases are shared with TRBD1. The DNA ends 3 residues before the CDR3 does, and the rest of the CDR3 is filled in from the germline J gene. CDR3 length: 16 amino acids. J lost 4 bases, V lost 2 bases, and 3 bases had no gene match. Germline V gives CDR1 SGHDN, CDR2 FVKESK.

CDR3 amino acids: CASSLGAGETQYF. CDR3 bases read: TGTGCCAGCAGCTTAGGGGCAGGGGAGACC. This chain uses TRBV7-3 with TRBJ2-5, with D possibly TRBD1 on 5 matching bases. The read halts 3 residues ahead of the CDR3 end, with the missing end drawn from the germline J gene. V lost 2 bases, J lost 5 bases, and 9 bases lay in between. The CDR3 runs 13 residues. CDR1 and CDR2 (germline): SGHTA, FQGTGA.

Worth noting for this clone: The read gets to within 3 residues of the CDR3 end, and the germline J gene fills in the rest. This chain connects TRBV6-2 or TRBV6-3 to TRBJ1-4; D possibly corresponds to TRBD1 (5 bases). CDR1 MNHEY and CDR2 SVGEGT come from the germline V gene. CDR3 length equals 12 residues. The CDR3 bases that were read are TGTGCCAGCGCCCGAGGCCCAGGGAAA. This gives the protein CASARGPGK. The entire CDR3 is CASARGPGKLFF.